This T cell receptor (beta chain) stems from a study of blood T cell repertoires in COVID-19. Overall study: There were acute and convalescent COVID-19 samples, and they came from the United States, Italy and Spain. T cells, B-cell-depleted T cells, or PBMCs provided the cDNA or gDNA that served as material.

Authors' data handling: Estimated nucleated cell counts came from reference gene primer amplification. The data were produced by immunoSEQ multiplex PCR, yet TCRdb's version contains in-frame clones alone and is incomplete. V, J and clone size were drawn from that table, and D and trimming were deduced from the DNA. The repertoire has about 170,000 clones, roughly 85% of them found once; the top ten carry about 2%. CDR3 length equals 14 residues. V was cut by 4 bases and J by 3 bases, with 13 bases left in between. Germline V gene data show CDR1 as MGHRA and CDR2 as YSYEKL. V usage is TRBV4-1 and J usage is TRBJ2-7; a possible D gene is TRBD2 (6 bases). The TCR sequence derives from a woman aged 80 or older with acute or convalescent COVID-19. Sequencing used peripheral blood. CDR3 nucleotides: TGCGCCAGCAGCCGCCGGTCGGGGGACTACGAGCAGTACTTC. It is translated as CASSRRSGDYEQYF.